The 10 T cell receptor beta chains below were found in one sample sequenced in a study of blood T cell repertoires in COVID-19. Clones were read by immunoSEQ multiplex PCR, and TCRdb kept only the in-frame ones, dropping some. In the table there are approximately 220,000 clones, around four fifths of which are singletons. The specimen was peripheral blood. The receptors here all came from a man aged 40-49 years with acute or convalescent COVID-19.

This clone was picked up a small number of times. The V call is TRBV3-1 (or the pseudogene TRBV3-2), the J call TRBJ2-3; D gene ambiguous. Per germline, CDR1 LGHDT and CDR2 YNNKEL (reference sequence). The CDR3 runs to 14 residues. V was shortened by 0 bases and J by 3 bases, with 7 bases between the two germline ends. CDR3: CASSQDFRTDTQYF. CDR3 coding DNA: TGTGCCAGCAGCCAAGATTTCAGAACAGATACGCAGTATTTT.

The CDR3 DNA reads as TGTGCCAGCACCGAGGCAGGGGCTGGCTACACCTTC. It yields the protein CASTEAGAGYTF. The chain uses TRBV6-6 and TRBJ1-2; D might be TRBD1 (6 bases). Germline values: CDR1 MNHNY, CDR2 SVGAGI (reference sequence). The V end lost 7 bases, the J end lost 7 bases, and 13 bases lay between the germline ends. CDR3 length: 12 residues.

CDR3 sequence (DNA): TGTGCCAGTAGTACCGGAGAGCAGCCCCAGCATTTT. Translation gives CASSTGEQPQHF. The rearrangement links TRBV19 to TRBJ1-5, with unresolved D. CDR3 size: 12 residues. Trimming stripped 4 bases from V and 7 bases from J, with 8 bases between. From germline, CDR1 is LNHDA and CDR2 SQIVND (reference sequence).

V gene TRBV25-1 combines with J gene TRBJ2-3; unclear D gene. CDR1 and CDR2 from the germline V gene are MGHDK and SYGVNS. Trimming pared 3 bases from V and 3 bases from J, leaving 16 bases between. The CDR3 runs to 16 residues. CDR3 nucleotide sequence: TGTGCCAGCAGTGACCATGGTGGGTTCGGGACAGATACGCAGTATTTT. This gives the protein CASSDHGGFGTDTQYF.

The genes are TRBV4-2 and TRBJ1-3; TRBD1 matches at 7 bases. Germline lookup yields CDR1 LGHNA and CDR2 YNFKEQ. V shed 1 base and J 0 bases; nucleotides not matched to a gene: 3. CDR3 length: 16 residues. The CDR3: CASSQAHRGSGNTIYF. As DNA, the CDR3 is TGTGCCAGCAGCCAAGCACACAGGGGCTCTGGAAACACCATATATTTT.

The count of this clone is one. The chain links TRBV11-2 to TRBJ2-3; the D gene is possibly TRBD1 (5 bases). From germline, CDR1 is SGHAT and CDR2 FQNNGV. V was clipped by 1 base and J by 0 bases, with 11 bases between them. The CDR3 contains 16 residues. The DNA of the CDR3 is TGTGCCAGCAGCTTAGTAGGGGATCTTAGCACAGATACGCAGTATTTT. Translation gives CASSLVGDLSTDTQYF.

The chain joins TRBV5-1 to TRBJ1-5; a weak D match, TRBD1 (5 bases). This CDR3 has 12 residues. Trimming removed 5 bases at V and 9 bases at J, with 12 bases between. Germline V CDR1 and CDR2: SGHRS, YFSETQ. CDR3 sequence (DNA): TGCGCCAGCAGTCATCTCGGGGGGCCCCAGCATTTT. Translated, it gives CASSHLGGPQHF. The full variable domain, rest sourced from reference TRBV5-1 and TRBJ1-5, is KAGVTQTPRYLIKTRGQQVTLSCSPISGHRSVSWYQQTPGQGLQFLFEYFSETQRNKGNFPGRFSGRQFSNSRSEMNVSTLELGDSALYLCASSHLGGPQHFGDGTRLSIL.

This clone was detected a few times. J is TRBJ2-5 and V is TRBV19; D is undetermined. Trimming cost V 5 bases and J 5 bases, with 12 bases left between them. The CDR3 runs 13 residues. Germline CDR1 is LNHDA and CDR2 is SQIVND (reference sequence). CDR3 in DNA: TGTGCCAGTAGTCCACGGCCCGGGGAGACCCAGTACTTC. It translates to CASSPRPGETQYF.

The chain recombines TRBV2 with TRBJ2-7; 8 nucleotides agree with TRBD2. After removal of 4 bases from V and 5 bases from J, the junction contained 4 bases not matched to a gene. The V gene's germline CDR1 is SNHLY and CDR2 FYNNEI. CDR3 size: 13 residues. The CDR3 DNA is TGTGCCAGCAGTGCCGGGACTAGTAACGAGCAGTACTTC. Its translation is CASSAGTSNEQYF.

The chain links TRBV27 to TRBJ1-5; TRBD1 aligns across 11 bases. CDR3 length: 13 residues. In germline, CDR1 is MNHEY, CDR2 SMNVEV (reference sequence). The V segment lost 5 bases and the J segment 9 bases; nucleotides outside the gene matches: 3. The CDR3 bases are TGTGCCAGCAGTCCCGGACAGGGGGCGCCCCAGCATTTT. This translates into CASSPGQGAPQHF.